This entry concerns a single T cell receptor (beta chain). This clonotype turned up a few times. Its antigen has not been determined. Per-base qualities were not stored, and no clone one base away is much larger. The sample is drawn from a study of T cell repertoires in cytomegalovirus infection (dated by TCRdb to between 2019 and 2020). Background for the entire study: Donor HLA type was relevant to the analysis, as public TCR beta signatures indicated carriage of CMV infection together with the matching HLA type.

As encoded in the germline V gene, CDR1 is LGHNT while CDR2 is FRNRAP. V was cut back by 5 bases and J by 6 bases, leaving a gap of 19 bases between them. There are 15 amino acids in the CDR3, from cysteine to phenylalanine inclusive. The entry retains the CDR3 DNA only, 45 bases that are in frame from base 1. Sequencing relied on an Illumina HiSeq 1500. TCRdb itself trimmed the public reads at Q25 with fastp, ran MiXCR and retained productive beta chains. Entries are consolidated by CDR3 protein sequence, retaining the most common genes and DNA. The sample profile shows about 150,000 distinct CDR3 sequences; 23% of them were found once. The ten largest clonotypes hold roughly 11% of the sample. Summary of the overall study and its limitations: In the ex vivo response, HLA-C-restricted CMV-specific TCR beta clonotypes were dominant, and in two of eight donors the single most frequent clonotype came from this HLA-C-restricted group. In both this cohort and an independent cohort of approximately 350 donors, the cumulative frequency of public TCR beta family members distinguished carriers of CMV infection plus the relevant HLA type.

Sequences were obtained from PBMCs. The chain is made from TRBV12-5 and TRBJ1-1; the best D guess is TRBD1, with 6 bases matching. This TCR was recovered from a human donor in good health (CMV status not recorded). Some clones in this sample may be carry-over from other donors' samples. The nucleotide sequence reads TGTGCTAGTGGTACCCCGACAGGCCCGGGGTCTGAAGCTTTCTTT. Its coded protein is CASGTPTGPGSEAFF.